The clone carrying this TCR beta chain was observed a single time. Its cognate antigen is unknown. Between the trimmed V and J ends, which lost 9 bases and 1 base, there was a span of 16 bases. The CDR3 covers 15 residues. CDR1 is MGHRA and CDR2 is YSYEKL in the germline V gene. Regarding time point: week 11, during vaccination. Each dose of the vaccine consisted of 300 ug of mutant IDH1 20-mer peptide, with topical imiquimod. The sample comes from a study of a mutant IDH1 vaccine in newly diagnosed glioma. Measured with immunoSEQ multiplex PCR; TCRdb has only the in-frame clones, and not every one. The sample lists about 120,000 clones, roughly 88% occurring once.

The V gene is TRBV4-1, the J gene TRBJ2-1, with a weak D call TRBD2 (5 bases). The input for sequencing was PBMCs, taken from a glioma patient whose treatment included an IDH1 peptide vaccine. This clonotype was sampled from a woman between 45 and 60 years old with glioma. CDR3 protein: CASRESFKSYNEQFF. CDR3 bases: TGCGCCAGTAGGGAGTCTTTTAAATCCTACAATGAGCAGTTCTTC.